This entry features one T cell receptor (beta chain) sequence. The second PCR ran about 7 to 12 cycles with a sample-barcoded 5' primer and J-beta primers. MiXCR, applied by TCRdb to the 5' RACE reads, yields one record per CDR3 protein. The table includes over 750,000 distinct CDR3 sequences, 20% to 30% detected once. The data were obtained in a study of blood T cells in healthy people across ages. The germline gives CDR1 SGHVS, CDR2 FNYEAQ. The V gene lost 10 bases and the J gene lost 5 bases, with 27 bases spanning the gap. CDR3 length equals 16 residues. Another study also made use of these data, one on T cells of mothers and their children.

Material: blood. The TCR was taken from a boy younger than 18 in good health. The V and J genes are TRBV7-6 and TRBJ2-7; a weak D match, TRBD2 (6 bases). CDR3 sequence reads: CANRSRRLGLIHEQYF. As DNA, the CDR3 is TGTGCCAACCGATCGCGGAGACTAGGTCTCATCCACGAGCAGTACTTC.